This passage covers 30 T cell receptor beta chains from one sample sequenced in a study of OX40 agonist ivuxolimab in advanced cancers. Assay used: immunoSEQ multiplex PCR; TCRdb lists only in-frame clones, some missing. Of around 19,000 clones in the sample, around 70% are singletons; the top ten hold roughly a quarter. The material was CD4+ or CD8+ T cells sorted from blood, obtained in a trial of the OX40 agonist ivuxolimab. These receptors originate from an adult with an advanced solid tumor such as melanoma, head and neck, liver or kidney cancer.

This clone appeared once. This likely stems from a read error, as it lies one base from a far larger clone. The same CDR3 also results from other DNA sequences found in this sample. The chain has TRBV5-4 and TRBJ1-5; 10 bases align to TRBD1. The germline V gene encodes CDR1 SGHNT and CDR2 YYREEE (reference sequence). The CDR3 loop spans 15 amino acids. Trimming took 4 bases from V and 4 from J; bases not matched to a gene: 5. CDR3 sequence reads: CASSRDRGPNQPQHF. In DNA, the CDR3 is TGTGCCAGCAGCCGGGACAGGGGTCCGAATCAGCCCCAGCATTTT.

The J gene is TRBJ2-1, the V gene TRBV19; 7 bases line up with TRBD2. V dropped 6 bases and J dropped 2; count of bases not matched to a gene: 10. The CDR3 has 16 amino acids. In germline, CDR1 is LNHDA, CDR2 SQIVND (reference sequence). The CDR3 reads CASSPSGGGPYNEQFF. Here the CDR3 DNA reads TGTGCCAGTAGCCCCTCGGGGGGAGGACCCTACAATGAGCAGTTCTTC. Supplemented by reference TRBV19 and TRBJ2-1, the full variable domain reads DGGITQSPKYLFRKEGQNVTLSCEQNLNHDAMYWYRQDPGQGLRLIYYSQIVNDFQKGDIAEGYSVSREKKESFPLTVTSAQKNPTAFYLCASSPSGGGPYNEQFFGPGTRLTVL.

V usage is TRBV27 and J usage is TRBJ2-7; D may correspond to TRBD1 or TRBD2 (5 bases each). Trimming stripped 3 bases from V and 6 bases from J, with 12 bases between. The CDR3 runs to 13 residues. The germline CDR1 and CDR2 sequences are MNHEY and SMNVEV (reference sequence). DNA for the CDR3: TGTGCCAGCAGTTTCGGGGCTGGCAGCGAGCAGTACTTC. Its translation: CASSFGAGSEQYF.

The chain has TRBV7-9 and TRBJ1-4; no clear D. CDR3 length: 16 amino acids. V dropped 1 base and J dropped 0 bases, with 9 bases sitting between them. Germline loops: CDR1 SEHNR, CDR2 FQNEAQ (reference sequence). The CDR3 bases are TGTGCCAGCAGCTTAGTATTGTCCACAACTAATGAAAAACTGTTTTTT. Translating gives CASSLVLSTTNEKLFF. The entire variable domain, with the rest obtained from reference TRBV7-9 and TRBJ1-4, is as follows: DTGVSQNPRHKITKRGQNVTFRCDPISEHNRLYWYRQTLGQGPEFLTYFQNEAQLEKSRLLSDRFSAERPKGSFSTLEIQRTEQGDSAMYLCASSLVLSTTNEKLFFGSGTQLSVL.

CDR3 residues: CASSLGTYNEQFF. The CDR3 nucleotides are TGTGCCAGCAGCCTAGGGACCTACAATGAGCAGTTCTTC. The chain has TRBV6-4 and TRBJ2-7, with D hard to call. The J call is uncertain, as TRBJ2-1 better fits the DNA end. Germline lookup yields CDR1 MRHNA and CDR2 SNTAGT. The CDR3 totals 13 residues.

This clone occurred once. The V and J genes are TRBV11-2 and TRBJ2-3; D is ambiguous. In germline, CDR1 is SGHAT, CDR2 FQNNGV. With 1 base removed from V and 3 bases from J, the gap between germline ends came to 17 bases. The CDR3 sequence is 17 residues long. The CDR3, as DNA: TGTGCCAGCAGCTTAGGTTTCCAGGCCCCCTCTACAGATACGCAGTATTTT. This translates into CASSLGFQAPSTDTQYF.

The chain uses TRBV7-6 and TRBJ2-3, with D possibly being TRBD1 (5 bases). Trimming shortened V by 4 bases and J by 0 bases, and 14 bases separated the two germline ends. Germline V CDR1 and CDR2: SGHVS, FNYEAQ. This CDR3 contains 16 residues. CDR3 bases: TGTGCCAGCAGCTATACGACAGCTCCTAGCACAGATACGCAGTATTTT. Translating gives CASSYTTAPSTDTQYF. Full variable domain (outside the CDR3, taken from reference TRBV7-6 and TRBJ2-3): GAGVSQSPRYKVTKRGQDVALRCDPISGHVSLYWYRQALGQGPEFLTYFNYEAQQDKSGLPNDRFSAERPEGSISTLTIQRTEQRDSAMYRCASSYTTAPSTDTQYFGPGTRLTVL.

The rearrangement uses TRBV28 and TRBJ2-1; 13 bases align to TRBD2. This CDR3 comprises 16 residues. V trimming: 3 bases; J trimming: 9 bases; junction bases outside the gene matches: 8. In germline, CDR1 is MDHEN, CDR2 SYDVKM. The CDR3: CASSFLRLAGGSEQFF. The CDR3 coding sequence is TGTGCCAGCAGTTTCCTTCGACTAGCGGGAGGTAGTGAGCAGTTCTTC.

J is TRBJ2-7 and V is TRBV5-3, with 14 bases matching TRBD2. TRBV5-3 carries the ORF label, with uncertain function. Losses at the gene ends were 0 bases for V and 5 bases for J; bases not matched to a gene: 4. This CDR3 contains 16 residues. The CDR3 here is CARSLASGLAGDEQYF. CDR3 sequence (DNA): TGTGCCAGAAGCTTGGCCTCGGGACTAGCGGGAGACGAGCAGTACTTC.

The chain carries TRBV29-1 and TRBJ2-7; 12 bases match TRBD2. With V trimmed by 5 bases and J by 5 bases, 7 bases remained unmatched. Germline V gene data show CDR1 as SQVTM and CDR2 as ANQGSEA. This CDR3 is built from 14 residues. The CDR3 reads CSVSTTSGSNEQYF. The CDR3 DNA is TGCAGCGTTTCTACGACTAGCGGGAGCAACGAGCAGTACTTC.

The chain's CDR3 is CASSLWQGAFEQYF. The CDR3, as DNA: TGCGCCAGCAGCTTGTGGCAGGGGGCTTTCGAGCAGTACTTC. V gene TRBV5-1 combines with J gene TRBJ2-5; 8 bases align to TRBD1. The DNA matches TRBJ2-7 better at its end, which makes the J call doubtful. This CDR3 spans 14 amino acids. Germline V gene data show CDR1 as SGHRS and CDR2 as YFSETQ.

The chain joins TRBV4-1 to TRBJ2-7, with D possibly matching TRBD2 (6 bases). Deletions cut 2 bases from V and 3 bases from J, with 14 bases between. The CDR3 is 15 amino acids. The germline CDR1 and CDR2 sequences are MGHRA and YSYEKL. The chain's CDR3 is CASSQNRGLNYEQYF. In nucleotides, the CDR3 is TGCGCCAGCAGCCAAAATAGGGGACTTAACTACGAGCAGTACTTC.

V gene TRBV10-1 combines with J gene TRBJ2-1, with 10 nucleotides matching TRBD2. CDR3 size: 16 residues. Germline CDR1 is WNHNN and CDR2 is SYGVQD (reference sequence). The J segment lost 8 bases and the V segment lost 1 base, leaving 8 bases of the junction unmatched. The CDR3 DNA is TGCGCCAGCAGTGAGTGGCTAGCGGGAGATAATTATGAGCAGTTCTTC. Translation: CASSEWLAGDNYEQFF.

The genes are TRBV19 and TRBJ1-2, with TRBD1 identical over 9 bases. V gave up 5 bases and J gave up 4 bases; unmatched junction bases: 11. The CDR3 extends over 16 amino acids. Germline CDR1 and CDR2: LNHDA and SQIVND (reference sequence). The CDR3 spells CASSPRTGERVYGYTF. The CDR3 nucleotides are TGTGCCAGTAGTCCACGGACAGGGGAGAGAGTCTATGGCTACACCTTC. The full variable domain, completed using reference TRBV19 and TRBJ1-2, is DGGITQSPKYLFRKEGQNVTLSCEQNLNHDAMYWYRQDPGQGLRLIYYSQIVNDFQKGDIAEGYSVSREKKESFPLTVTSAQKNPTAFYLCASSPRTGERVYGYTFGSGTRLTVV.

This chain uses TRBV19 with TRBJ2-1, with D perhaps TRBD1 (6 bases). Trimming removed 3 bases at V and 4 bases at J, with 10 bases between. This CDR3 has 14 amino acids. Per the germline V gene, CDR1 is LNHDA and CDR2 is SQIVND (reference sequence). The CDR3 reads CASSIRGQYNEQFF. DNA for the CDR3: TGTGCCAGTAGTATCAGGGGCCAATACAATGAGCAGTTCTTC. The entire variable domain, with the rest obtained from reference TRBV19 and TRBJ2-1, is as follows: DGGITQSPKYLFRKEGQNVTLSCEQNLNHDAMYWYRQDPGQGLRLIYYSQIVNDFQKGDIAEGYSVSREKKESFPLTVTSAQKNPTAFYLCASSIRGQYNEQFFGPGTRLTVL.

This rearrangement joins TRBV7-2 to TRBJ2-3; D is possibly TRBD2 (5 bases). The germline V gene has CDR1 SGHTA and CDR2 FQGNSA. Trimming pared 1 base from V and 1 base from J, leaving 12 bases between. The CDR3 is 16 residues long. The CDR3 loop is CASSLVGLRGTDTQYF. The CDR3 nucleotides are TGTGCCAGCAGCTTAGTGGGCCTGCGGGGCACAGATACGCAGTATTTT.

This clone was seen only a few times. The V and J genes are TRBV7-3 and TRBJ2-1; no clear D. Trimming removed 1 base at V and 8 bases at J, with 9 bases between. The CDR3 is made up of 13 amino acids. The germline V gene has CDR1 SGHTA and CDR2 FQGTGA. The CDR3 DNA reads as TGTGCCAGCAGCTTAAGTCAGGTCGATGAGCAGTTCTTC. Translation: CASSLSQVDEQFF.

The rearrangement joins TRBV10-3 to TRBJ2-6; D unresolved. The CDR3 has 16 residues. The V end lost 10 bases, the J end lost 0 bases, and 16 bases lay between the germline ends. Germline CDR1 reads ENHRY; CDR2 reads SYGVKD. The DNA for the CDR3 is TGTGCCACCAATAGCCCGACGATCTCTGGGGCCAACGTCCTGACTTTC. It specifies CATNSPTISGANVLTF.

The chain links TRBV4-1 to TRBJ1-5; D possibly corresponds to TRBD1 (6 bases). This CDR3 comprises 15 residues. V was trimmed by 0 bases and J by 4 bases, leaving 10 bases between them. Germline CDR1 MGHRA, CDR2 YSYEKL. CDR3: CASSQDRGVNQPQHF. CDR3 nucleotide sequence: TGCGCCAGCAGCCAAGATAGGGGGGTGAATCAGCCCCAGCATTTT.

This chain connects TRBV5-3 to TRBJ1-3; maybe TRBD1 (6 bases). TRBV5-3 is classed as an ORF, of uncertain function. CDR3 size: 17 residues. Trimming removed 4 bases from V and 1 base from J, with 18 bases in between. In DNA form, the CDR3 reads TGTGCCAGAAGCGCCGGGACAAGGCATGAGTCTGGAAACACCATATATTTT. Its translation: CARSAGTRHESGNTIYF.

This clone has a single count. The chain is built from TRBV6-6 and TRBJ1-4; D not certain. The length of the CDR3 is 12 residues. The V gene's germline CDR1 is MNHNY and CDR2 SVGAGI (reference sequence). V was shortened by 4 bases and J by 4 bases, with 4 bases between the two germline ends. CDR3 sequence (DNA): TGTGCCAGCAGTTTCCTTAATGAAAAACTGTTTTTT. This codes for CASSFLNEKLFF.

This clone was seen only once. The chain uses TRBV7-3 and TRBJ2-6; D unclear. The length of the CDR3 is 16 residues. In germline, CDR1 is SGHTA, CDR2 FQGTGA. V dropped 3 bases and J dropped 4 bases, with 13 bases sitting between them. Written as DNA, the CDR3 is TGTGCCAGCAGCTTCGGCCTGGAGAGCGGGGCCAACGTCCTGACTTTC. Amino acids: CASSFGLESGANVLTF.

The J gene is TRBJ2-1, the V gene TRBV29-1; 7 bases are a match to TRBD2. Looked up from germline, CDR1 is SQVTM and CDR2 is ANQGSEA. With V trimmed by 7 bases and J by 7 bases, 4 bases remained unmatched. This CDR3 is built from 11 residues. Here the CDR3 reads CSAAGVNEQFF. CDR3 sequence (DNA): TGCAGCGCCGCGGGGGTAAATGAGCAGTTCTTC.

The chain uses TRBV29-1 and TRBJ1-1; TRBD1 agrees at 7 bases. The CDR3 spans 15 residues. V lost 6 bases and J lost 1; bases outside the gene matches: 11. The germline V gene has CDR1 SQVTM and CDR2 ANQGSEA. As DNA, the CDR3 is TGCAGCGTCCCTTCTTCAGGGGGTTCGAACACTGAAGCTTTCTTT. Translation gives CSVPSSGGSNTEAFF. The entire variable domain, with the rest obtained from reference TRBV29-1 and TRBJ1-1, is as follows: SAVISQKPSRDICQRGTSLTIQCQVDSQVTMMFWYRQQPGQSLTLIATANQGSEATYESGFVIDKFPISRPNLTFSTLTVSNMSPEDSSIYLCSVPSSGGSNTEAFFGQGTRLTVV.

CDR3 nucleotides: TGCGCCAGCAGCTTGACTAGCGGCTACGAGCAGTACTTC. Its protein product is CASSLTSGYEQYF. The J gene is TRBJ2-7, the V gene TRBV5-1; 8 nucleotides match TRBD2. Germline V lookup: CDR1 SGHRS, CDR2 YFSETQ. The CDR3 loop spans 13 amino acids. V shed 1 base and J 3 bases; nucleotides not matched to a gene: 0.

The J gene is TRBJ1-6, the V gene TRBV4-3; D call uncertain. This CDR3 has 15 residues. Trimming removed 0 bases from V and 10 bases from J, with 13 bases in between. The germline V gene encodes CDR1 LGHNA and CDR2 YSLEER. The CDR3 DNA reads TGCGCCAGCAGCCAAGATAAGGGCCTCGGATCACCCCTCCACTTT. Protein: CASSQDKGLGSPLHF.

This clone came up a few times. The chain employs TRBV10-2 and TRBJ2-1; D may be TRBD2 (6 bases). V lost 6 bases to trimming and J lost 2 bases, with 11 bases between them. Per germline, CDR1 WSHSY and CDR2 SAAADI. The CDR3 is 14 amino acids. The CDR3 loop is CASRLARTYNEQFF. For the CDR3, the DNA is TGCGCCAGCAGACTAGCCAGAACCTACAATGAGCAGTTCTTC.

This chain joins TRBV27 and TRBJ1-5; D gene uncertain. This CDR3 contains 15 residues. The germline V and J ends were trimmed by 3 bases and 1 base, with 10 bases remaining between them. The V gene's germline CDR1 is MNHEY and CDR2 SMNVEV (reference sequence). CDR3 bases: TGTGCCAGCAGTTTTGGGGTAGGGAGCAATCAGCCCCAGCATTTT. It encodes CASSFGVGSNQPQHF.

The chain uses TRBV29-1 and TRBJ2-6; the match to TRBD1 covers 8 bases. The germline gives CDR1 SQVTM, CDR2 ANQGSEA. The CDR3 is made up of 17 amino acids. The J segment lost 0 bases and the V segment lost 7 bases, leaving 11 bases of the junction unmatched. CDR3 amino acids: CSAGDRSNPSGANVLTF. As DNA, the CDR3 is TGCAGCGCCGGGGACAGGTCAAATCCCTCTGGGGCCAACGTCCTGACTTTC.

This chain connects TRBV7-6 to TRBJ2-1, with D possibly being TRBD2 (5 bases). From germline, CDR1 is SGHVS and CDR2 FNYEAQ. V was clipped by 1 base and J by 8 bases, with 12 bases between them. This CDR3 is 14 amino acids long. CDR3 sequence: CASSLDSAEDEQFF. The CDR3 DNA reads as TGTGCCAGCAGCTTAGATTCGGCGGAGGATGAGCAGTTCTTC. The full variable domain, rest sourced from reference TRBV7-6 and TRBJ2-1, is GAGVSQSPRYKVTKRGQDVALRCDPISGHVSLYWYRQALGQGPEFLTYFNYEAQQDKSGLPNDRFSAERPEGSISTLTIQRTEQRDSAMYRCASSLDSAEDEQFFGPGTRLTVL.